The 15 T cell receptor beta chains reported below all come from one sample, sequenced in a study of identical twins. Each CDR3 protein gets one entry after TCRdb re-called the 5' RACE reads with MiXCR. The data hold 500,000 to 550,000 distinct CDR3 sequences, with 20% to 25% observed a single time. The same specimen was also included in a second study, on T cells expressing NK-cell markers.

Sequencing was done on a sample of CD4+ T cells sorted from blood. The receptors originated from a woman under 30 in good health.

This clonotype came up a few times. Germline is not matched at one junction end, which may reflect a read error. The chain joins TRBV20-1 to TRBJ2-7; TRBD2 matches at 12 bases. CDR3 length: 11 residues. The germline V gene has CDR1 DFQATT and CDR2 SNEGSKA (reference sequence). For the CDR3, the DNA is TGCAGTGCCCGACTAGCGGGAGCAACGCACTTC. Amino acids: CSARLAGATHF.

Written as DNA, the CDR3 is TGCAGTGCTATTCCGGGACAGAGCTATGGCTACACCTTC. Its translation is CSAIPGQSYGYTF. This rearrangement joins TRBV20-1 to TRBJ1-2; 7 positions agree with TRBD1. Germline CDR1 and CDR2: DFQATT and SNEGSKA (reference sequence). After removal of 4 bases from V and 4 bases from J, the junction contained 6 bases not matched to a gene. This CDR3 contains 13 residues.

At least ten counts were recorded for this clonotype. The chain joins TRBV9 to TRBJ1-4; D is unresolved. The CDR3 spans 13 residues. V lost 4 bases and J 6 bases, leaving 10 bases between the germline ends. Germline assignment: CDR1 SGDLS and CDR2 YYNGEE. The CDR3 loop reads CASSSGGDEKLFF. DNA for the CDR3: TGTGCCAGCAGCAGTGGCGGGGATGAAAAACTGTTTTTT.

The CDR3: CASSVVGSGGNNEQFF. The CDR3 DNA is TGTGCCAGCAGCGTAGTGGGTAGCGGGGGCAACAATGAGCAGTTCTTC. V usage is TRBV9 and J usage is TRBJ2-1; 9 bases align to TRBD2. Per the germline V gene, CDR1 is SGDLS and CDR2 is YYNGEE. J gave up 5 bases and V 0 bases, and 6 bases lay outside the gene matches. This CDR3 spans 16 amino acids.

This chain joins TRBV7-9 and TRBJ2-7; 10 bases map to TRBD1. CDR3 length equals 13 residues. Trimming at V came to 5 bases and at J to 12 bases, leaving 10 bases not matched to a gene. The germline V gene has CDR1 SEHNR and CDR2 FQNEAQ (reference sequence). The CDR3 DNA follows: TGTGCCAGCAGCAGGGACAGGGGATGGGCATTGTACTTC. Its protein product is CASSRDRGWALYF.

In DNA form, the CDR3 reads TGTGCCATCAGTACGATAGCGGGAGGGCCAGACAATGAGCAGTTCTTC. Translation gives CAISTIAGGPDNEQFF. The chain uses TRBV10-3 and TRBJ2-1; 11 nucleotides align to TRBD2. V dropped 5 bases and J dropped 5; count of bases not matched to a gene: 8. CDR1 and CDR2 from the germline V gene are ENHRY and SYGVKD. The CDR3 sequence is 16 residues long.

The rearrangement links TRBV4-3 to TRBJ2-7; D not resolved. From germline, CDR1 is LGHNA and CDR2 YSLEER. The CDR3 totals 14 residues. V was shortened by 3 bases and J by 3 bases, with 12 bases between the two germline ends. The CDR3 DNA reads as TGCGCCAGCAGCCATCGCCCAGGCAGCTACGAGCAGTACTTC. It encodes CASSHRPGSYEQYF.

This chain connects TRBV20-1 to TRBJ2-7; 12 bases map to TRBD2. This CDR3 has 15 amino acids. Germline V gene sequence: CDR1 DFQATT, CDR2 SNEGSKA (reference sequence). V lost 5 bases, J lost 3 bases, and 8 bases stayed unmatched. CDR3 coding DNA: TGCAGTGCTGCCCCCCCTAGCGGGAGGGTCTACGAGCAGTACTTC. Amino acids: CSAAPPSGRVYEQYF.

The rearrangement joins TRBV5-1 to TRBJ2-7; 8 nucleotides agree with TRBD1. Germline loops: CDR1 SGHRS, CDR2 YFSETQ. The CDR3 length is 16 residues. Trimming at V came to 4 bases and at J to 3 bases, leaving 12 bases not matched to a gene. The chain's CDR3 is CASSPTGGPAFYEQYF. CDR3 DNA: TGCGCCAGCAGCCCAACAGGGGGGCCCGCGTTCTACGAGCAGTACTTC.

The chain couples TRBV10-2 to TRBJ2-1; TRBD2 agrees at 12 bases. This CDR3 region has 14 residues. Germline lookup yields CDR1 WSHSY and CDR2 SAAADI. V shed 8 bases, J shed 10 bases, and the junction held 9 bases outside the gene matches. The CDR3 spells CASRPSGRAIEQFF. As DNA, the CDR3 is TGCGCCAGCCGTCCTAGCGGGAGGGCAATAGAGCAGTTCTTC.

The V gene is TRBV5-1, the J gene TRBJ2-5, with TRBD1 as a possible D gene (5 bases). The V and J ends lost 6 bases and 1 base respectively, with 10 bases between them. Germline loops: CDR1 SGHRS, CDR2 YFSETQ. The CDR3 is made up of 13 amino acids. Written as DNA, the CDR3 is TGCGCCAGCAATAGCCAGGGCCAAGAGACCCAGTACTTC. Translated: CASNSQGQETQYF.

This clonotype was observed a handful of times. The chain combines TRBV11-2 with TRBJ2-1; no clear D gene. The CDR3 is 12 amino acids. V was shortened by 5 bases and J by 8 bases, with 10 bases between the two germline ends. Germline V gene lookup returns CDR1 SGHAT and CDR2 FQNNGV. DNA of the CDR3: TGTGCCAGCAGCCAATACAGCGATGAGCAGTTCTTC. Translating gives CASSQYSDEQFF.

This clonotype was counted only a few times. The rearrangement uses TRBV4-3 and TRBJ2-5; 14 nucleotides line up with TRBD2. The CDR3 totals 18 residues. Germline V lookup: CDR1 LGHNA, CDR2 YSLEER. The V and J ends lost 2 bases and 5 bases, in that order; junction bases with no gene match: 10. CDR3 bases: TGCGCCAGCAGCCAACAAAGGACTAGCGGGAGGACTGGGGAGACCCAGTACTTC. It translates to CASSQQRTSGRTGETQYF.

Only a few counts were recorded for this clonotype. The CDR3 loop is CASSFRGQNNGYTF. The CDR3 bases are TGTGCCAGCAGTTTTAGGGGGCAGAATAATGGCTACACCTTC. The chain uses TRBV27 and TRBJ1-2, with 7 positions matching TRBD1. V shed 3 bases, J shed 6 bases, and the junction held 7 bases outside the gene matches. The length of the CDR3 is 14 residues. In germline, CDR1 is MNHEY, CDR2 SMNVEV (reference sequence).

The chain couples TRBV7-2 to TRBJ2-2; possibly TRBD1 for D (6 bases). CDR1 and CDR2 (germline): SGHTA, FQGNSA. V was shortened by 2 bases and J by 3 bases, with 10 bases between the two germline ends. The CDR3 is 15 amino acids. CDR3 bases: TGTGCCAGCAGCTTAAGGCGACAGGACACCGGGGAGCTGTTTTTT. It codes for CASSLRRQDTGELFF.